This passage covers 7 T cell receptor beta chains from one sample sequenced in a study of blood T cell repertoires in COVID-19. Using immunoSEQ multiplex PCR, the repertoire was profiled, and TCRdb retains in-frame clones only, with some absent. Of under 85,000 clones listed, approximately 80% are singletons. What was sequenced was peripheral blood. The receptors derive from a man aged 50-60 years with acute or convalescent COVID-19.

This clone was seen once. The chain has TRBV15 and TRBJ1-5; possible D gene TRBD1, 6 bases. V was shortened by 3 bases and J by 3 bases, with 9 bases between the two germline ends. The germline CDR1 and CDR2 sequences are LNHNV and YYDKDF (reference sequence). The CDR3 sequence is 14 residues long. Here the CDR3 reads CATSSRQDNQPQHF. CDR3 DNA sequence: TGTGCCACCAGCAGTAGACAGGACAATCAGCCCCAGCATTTT.

This clone appeared a few times. This chain uses TRBV13 with TRBJ2-1, with D perhaps matching TRBD1 (5 bases). Germline-derived CDR1 and CDR2 are PRHDT and FYEKMQ (reference sequence). This CDR3 has 13 residues. The germline V and J ends were trimmed by 5 bases and 9 bases, with 14 bases remaining between them. The DNA of the CDR3 is TGTGCCAGCAGCGAAACAGGATCCGGTGAGCAGTTCTTC. The encoded protein is CASSETGSGEQFF.

The chain combines TRBV7-8 with TRBJ2-1; 7 nucleotides match TRBD1. After removal of 8 bases from V and 4 bases from J, the junction contained 8 bases not matched to a gene. Germline-derived CDR1 and CDR2 are SGHVS and FQNEAQ. The CDR3 has 14 amino acids. CDR3 residues: CASVSGTVYNEQFF. For the CDR3, the DNA is TGTGCCAGCGTTTCCGGGACAGTATACAATGAGCAGTTCTTC.

This chain uses TRBV4-1 with TRBJ1-1; weak D call: TRBD1 (6 bases). This CDR3 comprises 14 residues. Germline assignment: CDR1 MGHRA and CDR2 YSYEKL. V was pared by 6 bases and J by 1 base, with 12 bases between. CDR3 DNA: TGCGCCAGCAGAGGGGGTGAGGGGAACACTGAAGCTTTCTTT. Translation gives CASRGGEGNTEAFF.

The genes are TRBV6-2 or TRBV6-3 and TRBJ1-1; TRBD1 agrees at 8 bases. Germline loops: CDR1 MNHEY, CDR2 SVGEGT. V gave up 0 bases and J gave up 1 base; unmatched junction bases: 4. There are 16 residues in the CDR3. The CDR3 spells CASSYSTGERNTEAFF. For the CDR3, the DNA is TGTGCCAGCAGTTACTCGACAGGGGAGAGGAACACTGAAGCTTTCTTT.

The V and J genes are TRBV4-3 and TRBJ1-5, with D perhaps TRBD1 (5 bases). The CDR3 contains 17 residues. The V end was cut by 0 bases, the J end by 2 bases, with 14 bases between. The germline gives CDR1 LGHNA, CDR2 YSLEER. The CDR3 sequence: CASSQDGSGGGNQPQHF. The CDR3, as DNA: TGCGCCAGCAGCCAAGATGGATCAGGAGGGGGCAATCAGCCCCAGCATTTT.

The chain couples TRBV6-5 to TRBJ1-6, with D possibly TRBD1 on 6 matching bases. Trimming pared 4 bases from V and 13 bases from J, leaving 17 bases between. Germline V gene sequence: CDR1 MNHEY, CDR2 SVGAGI. This CDR3 spans 14 amino acids. DNA of the CDR3: TGTGCCAGCAGTTTGGGGGCGCGGGCCCTGCCCCTCCACTTT. Translated: CASSLGARALPLHF.